This TCR beta chain was sequenced for a study of CD8 T cells in ankylosing spondylitis. Germline V CDR1 and CDR2: MGHRA, YSYEKL. The CDR3 runs 16 residues. V was clipped by 0 bases and J by 0 bases, with 11 bases between them. This clonotype was seen only a few times. TCRdb passed the 5' RACE reads through MiXCR, listing each CDR3 protein once. The sample shows around 300,000 distinct CDR3 sequences, about 15% of them seen only once. The specimen sequenced was blood, either unsorted or a sorted T cell fraction (not recorded which). The chain uses TRBV4-1 and TRBJ2-5; D is undetermined. The TCR originated in a male donor with ankylosing spondylitis or in good health (not recorded which). CDR3 DNA: TGCGCCAGCAGCCAAGATAGTTGGGCGGACCAAGAGACCCAGTACTTC. This encodes CASSQDSWADQETQYF.